The subject of this entry is one T cell receptor (beta chain). The antigen is undetermined. The sample is drawn from a study of PD-1 blockade in classical Hodgkin lymphoma. There was relapse after autologous stem cell transplantation in every patient, and there was variation in brentuximab vedotin exposure. Measured with immunoSEQ multiplex PCR; TCRdb has only the in-frame clones, and not every one. The sample shows some 17,000 clones, more than 75% of them seen only once. Study findings and constraints: There was a significant rise in CD4+ TCR diversity by C4D1, with no such rise for CD8+.

The origin of this receptor is a human donor with classical Hodgkin lymphoma. This sample comprised peripheral blood mononuclear cells (PBMCs), obtained before the second cycle of nivolumab.

As DNA, the CDR3 is TGTGCCAGCAGCTTGGGAGGACGGACCTACGAGCAGTACTTC. Protein sequence: CASSLGGRTYEQYF. This rearrangement joins TRBV5-4 to TRBJ2-7; D unclear. This CDR3 is built from 14 residues. Germline values: CDR1 SGHNT, CDR2 YYREEE (reference sequence). With 0 bases removed from V and 2 bases from J, the gap between germline ends came to 9 bases.